This T cell receptor (beta chain) is from a study of breast tumors, draining lymph nodes, adjacent tissues. Axillary draining lymph nodes of breast cancer patients supplied the node samples. General study results and limits: Tumor and nontumor repertoires were significantly more similar in luminal-like than in basal-like breast cancer. Data fit most tumor T cells coming from lymph node, expanding in tumor. That most tumor T cells come from lymph nodes remained unproven. Tumor repertoires ranked between lymph nodes and nontumor tissue in diversity, with V and J gene preferences.

CDR3 length: 16 residues. CDR1 is SGHAT, CDR2 FQNNGV, per germline. The V end was cut by 1 base, the J end by 4 bases, with 13 bases between. This clonotype was seen only a few times. Its antigen is unidentified. TCRdb ran MiXCR on the multiplex PCR reads and lists one entry per CDR3 protein. The sample includes approximately 130,000 distinct CDR3 sequences, under 25% of them seen just once. Source material: axillary lymph node tissue. The chain recombines TRBV11-2 with TRBJ2-2, with D maybe TRBD2 (6 bases). The sequence derives from a female donor with breast cancer. Some clones in this sample may be carry-over from other donors' samples. The CDR3 spells CASSLVPGDSTGELFF. CDR3 DNA sequence: TGTGCCAGCAGCTTAGTTCCGGGAGACTCCACCGGGGAGCTGTTTTTT.